These 18 T cell receptor beta chains originate from one sample sequenced in a study of cytomegalovirus exposure and HLA in healthy donors. It was with 60 Vbeta and 13 Jbeta primers that the PCR ran. Libraries were prepared by immunoSEQ multiplex PCR; TCRdb keeps only in-frame clonotypes and omits some of them. Found here are about 140,000 clones, more than 60% of them singletons; the top ten hold 5.5% to 7%. The source material was PBMCs. All receptors come from a woman aged 60 to 75 in good health and CMV-seronegative.

This clone was seen more than once but under ten times. The V call is TRBV9, the J call TRBJ2-5; D possibly corresponds to TRBD2 (6 bases). Germline CDR1 SGDLS, CDR2 YYNGEE. V was cut by 4 bases and J by 0 bases, with 16 bases left in between. The CDR3 runs 16 residues. The CDR3 spells CASSSSPLANQETQYF. The CDR3 bases are TGTGCCAGCAGCTCGAGCCCTCTAGCGAACCAAGAGACCCAGTACTTC. The whole variable domain, filled in from reference TRBV9 and TRBJ2-5, reads DSGVTQTPKHLITATGQRVTLRCSPRSGDLSVYWYQQSLDQGLQFLIQYYNGEERAKGNILERFSAQQFPDLHSELNLSSLELGDSALYFCASSSSPLANQETQYFGPGTRLLVL.

The chain couples TRBV28 to TRBJ1-2; 7 nucleotides agree with TRBD1. The germline V gene encodes CDR1 MDHEN and CDR2 SYDVKM. The CDR3 is 15 amino acids. J gave up 4 bases and V 5 bases, and 10 bases lay outside the gene matches. CDR3 region: CASSSSWGQTYGYTF. In nucleotides, the CDR3 is TGTGCCAGCAGTAGCTCATGGGGACAGACCTATGGCTACACCTTC.

This sequence joins TRBV5-4 and TRBJ2-7; D ambiguous. The V end lost 0 bases, the J end lost 1 base, and 8 bases lay between the germline ends. From germline, CDR1 is SGHNT and CDR2 YYREEE (reference sequence). The CDR3 consists of 14 residues. CDR3 DNA: TGTGCCAGCAGCTTGGGTACTTCTTCCTACGAGCAGTACTTC. Translated, it gives CASSLGTSSYEQYF.

The chain is built from TRBV19 and TRBJ2-1; possible D gene TRBD1, 5 bases. The CDR3 extends over 14 amino acids. Germline V gene data show CDR1 as LNHDA and CDR2 as SQIVND (reference sequence). Trimming took 3 bases from V and 5 from J, leaving 11 bases between them. CDR3 bases: TGTGCCAGTAGTATGTGGGTCAGGGACAATGAGCAGTTCTTC. Translation: CASSMWVRDNEQFF. Full variable domain (remainder filled in from reference TRBV19 and TRBJ2-1): DGGITQSPKYLFRKEGQNVTLSCEQNLNHDAMYWYRQDPGQGLRLIYYSQIVNDFQKGDIAEGYSVSREKKESFPLTVTSAQKNPTAFYLCASSMWVRDNEQFFGPGTRLTVL.

The chain has TRBV19 and TRBJ1-1; perhaps TRBD1 as D (6 bases). CDR3 length: 15 residues. In germline, CDR1 is LNHDA, CDR2 SQIVND (reference sequence). V was clipped by 4 bases and J by 4 bases, with 16 bases between them. As DNA, the CDR3 is TGTGCCAGTAGTAACGGGGGGCAGAGAAGCACTGAAGCTTTCTTT. Translation gives CASSNGGQRSTEAFF. Drawing the rest from reference TRBV19 and TRBJ1-1, the complete variable domain is DGGITQSPKYLFRKEGQNVTLSCEQNLNHDAMYWYRQDPGQGLRLIYYSQIVNDFQKGDIAEGYSVSREKKESFPLTVTSAQKNPTAFYLCASSNGGQRSTEAFFGQGTRLTVV.

CDR3 residues: CATSSAEGFGETQYF. CDR3 bases: TGTGCCACCAGCAGCGCCGAGGGCTTCGGGGAGACCCAGTACTTC. The gene calls are TRBV15 and TRBJ2-5; maybe TRBD2 (5 bases). Germline-derived CDR1 and CDR2 are LNHNV and YYDKDF (reference sequence). Trimming pared 3 bases from V and 5 bases from J, leaving 16 bases between. The CDR3 contains 15 residues.

J is TRBJ2-7 and V is TRBV7-9, with D perhaps TRBD2 (6 bases). Trimming removed 5 bases from V and 0 bases from J, with 20 bases in between. This CDR3 spans 17 amino acids. Germline V CDR1 and CDR2: SEHNR, FQNEAQ (reference sequence). The CDR3 spells CASSAPIAGPHSYEQYF. The CDR3, as DNA: TGTGCCAGCAGCGCCCCGATTGCGGGGCCTCACTCCTACGAGCAGTACTTC.

The V and J genes are TRBV7-6 and TRBJ2-1; TRBD2 agrees at 10 bases. Germline V CDR1 and CDR2: SGHVS, FNYEAQ. The CDR3 spans 16 residues. The trim removed 5 bases at V and 10 bases at J, leaving 14 bases unmatched. Here the CDR3 reads CASSTPSGGAPDEQFF. The CDR3 DNA is TGTGCCAGCAGCACGCCGAGCGGGGGGGCCCCCGACGAGCAGTTCTTC.

V and J are TRBV28 and TRBJ2-1, with 10 bases matching TRBD1. The germline gives CDR1 MDHEN, CDR2 SYDVKM. Unmatched junction bases numbered 11, after V lost 3 bases and J lost 15 bases. This CDR3 is 14 amino acids long. The CDR3 sequence is CASSLGQGSFFWFF. The CDR3 DNA reads as TGTGCCAGCAGTTTGGGACAGGGGTCGTTTTTTTGGTTCTTC.

The rearrangement links TRBV7-8 to TRBJ2-5; 10 bases align to TRBD2. The ends lost 5 bases at V and 5 bases at J; junction bases unmatched: 5. In germline, CDR1 is SGHVS, CDR2 FQNEAQ. The CDR3 is 14 amino acids. This CDR3 reads CASSPLAGVETQYF. The CDR3, as DNA: TGTGCCAGCAGCCCCCTAGCGGGGGTGGAGACCCAGTACTTC. Together with reference TRBV7-8 and TRBJ2-5, the CDR3 gives the full variable domain: GAGVSQSPRYKVAKRGQDVALRCDPISGHVSLFWYQQALGQGPEFLTYFQNEAQLDKSGLPSDRFFAERPEGSVSTLKIQRTQQEDSAVYLCASSPLAGVETQYFGPGTRLLVL.

This clone has more than one count but fewer than ten. The chain links TRBV27 to TRBJ1-2; the D is unclear. Germline CDR1 and CDR2: MNHEY and SMNVEV (reference sequence). The CDR3 loop spans 13 amino acids. V lost 6 bases and J lost 8, with 16 bases in between. The CDR3: CASRASGTGGYTF. The CDR3 region has the DNA TGTGCCAGCAGGGCGTCGGGAACGGGGGGCTACACCTTC.

This clone came up once. The J gene is TRBJ1-5, the V gene TRBV28, with 7 bases fitting TRBD1. V was clipped by 6 bases and J by 3 bases; unmatched bases: 5. The CDR3 contains 14 residues. The germline V gene has CDR1 MDHEN and CDR2 SYDVKM. The CDR3 region has the DNA TGTGCCAGCAGGGCTCAGGGGGACAATCAGCCCCAGCATTTT. Its translation: CASRAQGDNQPQHF.

The genes are TRBV10-1 and TRBJ1-6, with 10 bases identical to TRBD1. CDR1 is WNHNN and CDR2 is SYGVQD in the germline V gene (reference sequence). The CDR3 totals 16 residues. V gave up 5 bases and J gave up 13 bases; unmatched junction bases: 14. The CDR3 DNA reads TGCGCCAGCAGTAACCCGGGACAGGGGCTCGTTTGGCCCCTCCACTTT. Amino acids: CASSNPGQGLVWPLHF.

The gene calls are TRBV6-5 and TRBJ1-1; no firm D call. The CDR3 covers 15 residues. V dropped 4 bases and J dropped 0 bases, with 12 bases sitting between them. The germline V gene encodes CDR1 MNHEY and CDR2 SVGAGI. The CDR3 DNA reads TGTGCCAGCAGTTGGTCGAGACTCATGAACACTGAAGCTTTCTTT. Its translation: CASSWSRLMNTEAFF.

The CDR3 protein is CASSVASGATYEQYF. CDR3 bases: TGTGCCAGCAGCGTGGCTAGCGGGGCGACCTACGAGCAGTACTTC. The chain carries TRBV9 and TRBJ2-7, with 9 bases matching TRBD2. The CDR3 length is 15 residues. V shed 2 bases, J shed 2 bases, and the junction held 5 bases outside the gene matches. In germline, CDR1 is SGDLS, CDR2 YYNGEE.

The rearrangement uses TRBV9 and TRBJ2-1, with 8 bases matching TRBD2. CDR3 length equals 14 residues. J lost 6 bases, V lost 2 bases, and 4 bases had no gene match. Germline loops: CDR1 SGDLS, CDR2 YYNGEE. The CDR3 is CASSVGGVSNEQFF. The CDR3 nucleotides are TGTGCCAGCAGCGTCGGGGGGGTCAGCAATGAGCAGTTCTTC. Looking up the rest from reference TRBV9 and TRBJ2-1 gives the full variable domain: DSGVTQTPKHLITATGQRVTLRCSPRSGDLSVYWYQQSLDQGLQFLIQYYNGEERAKGNILERFSAQQFPDLHSELNLSSLELGDSALYFCASSVGGVSNEQFFGPGTRLTVL.

A few counts support this clone. J is TRBJ2-1 and V is TRBV5-6; 13 positions match TRBD2. Germline V gene data show CDR1 as SGHDT and CDR2 as YYEEEE. The CDR3 has 18 amino acids. The ends lost 4 bases at V and 1 base at J; junction bases unmatched: 8. CDR3 DNA sequence: TGTGCCAGCAGCGGTCCCGGGACTAGCGGGGTTTCCTACAATGAGCAGTTCTTC. It is translated as CASSGPGTSGVSYNEQFF.

The sample holds a few counts of this clone. J is TRBJ2-1 and V is TRBV19; 10 nucleotides match TRBD2. The CDR3 runs 15 residues. Per the germline V gene, CDR1 is LNHDA and CDR2 is SQIVND (reference sequence). The trim removed 5 bases at V and 9 bases at J, leaving 10 bases unmatched. The DNA for the CDR3 is TGTGCCAGTAGTTTGCTAGCGGGGGAAATTGGTGAGCAGTTCTTC. This encodes CASSLLAGEIGEQFF.